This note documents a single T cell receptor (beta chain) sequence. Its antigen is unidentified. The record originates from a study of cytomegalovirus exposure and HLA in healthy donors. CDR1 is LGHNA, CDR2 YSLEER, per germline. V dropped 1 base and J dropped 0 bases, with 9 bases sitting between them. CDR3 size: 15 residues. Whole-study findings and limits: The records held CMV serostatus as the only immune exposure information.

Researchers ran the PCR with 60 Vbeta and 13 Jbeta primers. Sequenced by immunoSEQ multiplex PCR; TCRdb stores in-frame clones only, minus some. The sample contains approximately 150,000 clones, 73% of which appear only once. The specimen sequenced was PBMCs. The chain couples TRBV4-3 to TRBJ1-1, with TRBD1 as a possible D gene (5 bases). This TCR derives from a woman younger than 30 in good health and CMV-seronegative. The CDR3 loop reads CASSQVAGLNTEAFF. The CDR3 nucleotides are TGCGCCAGCAGCCAAGTTGCAGGGCTGAACACTGAAGCTTTCTTT.